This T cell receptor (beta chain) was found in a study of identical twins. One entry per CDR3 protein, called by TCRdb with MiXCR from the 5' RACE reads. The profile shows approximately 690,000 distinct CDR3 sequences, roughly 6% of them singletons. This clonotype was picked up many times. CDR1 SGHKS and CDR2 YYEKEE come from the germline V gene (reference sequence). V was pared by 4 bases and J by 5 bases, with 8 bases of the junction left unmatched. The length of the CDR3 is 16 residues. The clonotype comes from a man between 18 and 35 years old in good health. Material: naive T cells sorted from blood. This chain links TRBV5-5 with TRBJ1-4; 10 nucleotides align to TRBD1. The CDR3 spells CASSTFGQGDNEKLFF. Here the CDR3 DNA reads TGTGCCAGCAGCACCTTTGGACAGGGGGACAATGAAAAACTGTTTTTT.